Listed below are T cell receptor beta chains from one sample, sequenced in a study of shared clonotypes between healthy human individuals. Generated by immunoSEQ multiplex PCR, the TCRdb table keeps only in-frame clones and is missing some. The table has roughly 1,100,000 clones, about 77% seen once. Sequencing was done on a sample of memory CD4+ T cells sorted from blood. The receptors originated from a man aged 18 to 29 in good health. CDR3s include the opening cysteine and the closing phenylalanine or tryptophan. The D gene is left open where the match is weak. Part of the rows lack a size; the others show once, few, many or a class for expanded clones.

length: 12
J: TRBJ2-7
size: -
V: TRBV5-1
D: -
DNA: TGCGCCAGCAGCTCGACAGTCTACGAGCAGTACTTC
CDR3: CASSSTVYEQYF

length: 14
J: TRBJ1-2
size: many
V: TRBV29-1
D: -
DNA: TGCAGCGTTCTCGGGGGCCGGGGAAAGGATGGCTACACCTTC
CDR3: CSVLGGRGKDGYTF

length: 18
J: TRBJ1-2
size: -
V: TRBV18
D: -
DNA: TGTGCCAGCTCACCGGGTGAAGGTGGGGCAGACCTCCTCCGAAAGTACACCTTC
CDR3: CASSPGEGGADLLRKYTF

length: 14
J: TRBJ2-2
size: few
V: TRBV9
D: -
DNA: TGTGCCAGCAGCGTAGAACCAGGGGTAGGGGAGCTGTTTTTT
CDR3: CASSVEPGVGELFF

length: 12
J: TRBJ1-2
size: -
V: TRBV19
D: -
DNA: TGTGCCAGTAGTATTTCGGGCGGGGGCTACACCTTC
CDR3: CASSISGGGYTF

length: 13
J: TRBJ1-2
size: few
V: TRBV18
D: TRBD1
DNA: TGTGCCAGCTCACAAGGACAGGACTATGGCTACACCTTC
CDR3: CASSQGQDYGYTF

length: 16
J: TRBJ2-3
size: once
V: TRBV7-2
D: TRBD2
DNA: TGTGCCAGCAGCACCTATGGAGGAGCGGGGAAGGGCGCGCAGTATTTT
CDR3: CASSTYGGAGKGAQYF

length: 15
J: TRBJ2-3
size: -
V: TRBV5-1
D: TRBD1
DNA: TGCGCCAGCAGCTTACCGGGACAGGACACAGATACGCAGTATTTT
CDR3: CASSLPGQDTDTQYF

length: 15
J: TRBJ2-7
size: -
V: TRBV2
D: -
DNA: TGTGCCAGCAGTCCCTGGGACGGGGGGCCCTACGAGCAGTACTTC
CDR3: CASSPWDGGPYEQYF

length: 12
J: TRBJ2-7
size: -
V: TRBV2
D: TRBD1
DNA: TGTGCCAGCAGTGGACAGGGAAACGAGCAGTACTTC
CDR3: CASSGQGNEQYF

length: 14
J: TRBJ2-3
size: -
V: TRBV9
D: -
DNA: TGTGCCAGCACCCCGGGCCCCCCGAGAGATACGCAGTATTTT
CDR3: CASTPGPPRDTQYF

length: 15
J: TRBJ1-1
size: many
V: TRBV28
D: -
DNA: TGTGCCAGCAGTTTGCGGACGAAGATGAACACTGAAGCTTTCTTT
CDR3: CASSLRTKMNTEAFF

length: 14
J: TRBJ2-5
size: -
V: TRBV10-3
D: TRBD2
DNA: TGTGCCATCAGTGAAAGGCTAGCGGGAGGGCCCCAGTACTTC
CDR3: CAISERLAGGPQYF

length: 13
J: TRBJ1-1
size: -
V: TRBV6-5
D: -
DNA: TGTGCCAGCAGTTACTCGGCCTACACTGAAGCTTTCTTT
CDR3: CASSYSAYTEAFF

length: 16
J: TRBJ1-6
size: -
V: TRBV7-9
D: -
DNA: TGTGCCAGCAGTTCTCAGGGGAGCTCCTATAATTCACCCCTCCACTTT
CDR3: CASSSQGSSYNSPLHF

length: 16
J: TRBJ2-7
size: -
V: TRBV5-1
D: -
DNA: TGCGCCAGCAGAAACTTGGGTGCGGGGTCGTGGGACGAGCAGTACTTC
CDR3: CASRNLGAGSWDEQYF

length: 15
J: TRBJ1-6
size: many
V: TRBV7-2
D: TRBD1
DNA: TGTGCCAGCAGCCAACAGGGACAGAAAGACTCACCCCTCCACTTT
CDR3: CASSQQGQKDSPLHF

length: 12
J: TRBJ1-1
size: -
V: TRBV7-6
D: TRBD1
DNA: TGTGCCAGCAGCTACGGACAGGCTGAAGCTTTCTTT
CDR3: CASSYGQAEAFF

length: 14
J: TRBJ1-5
size: -
V: TRBV10-3
D: -
DNA: TGTGCCATCTCAGACAGGACAGACGGTCAGCCCCAGCATTTT
CDR3: CAISDRTDGQPQHF

length: 18
J: TRBJ2-3
size: -
V: TRBV5-1
D: TRBD1
DNA: TGCGCCAGCAGCCCACCGACCGGGACAGGGGTCGGCACAGATACGCAGTATTTT
CDR3: CASSPPTGTGVGTDTQYF

length: 14
J: TRBJ1-6
size: -
V: TRBV30
D: -
DNA: TGTGCCTGGAGTTTACAGGGCGGGTATTCACCCCTCCACTTT
CDR3: CAWSLQGGYSPLHF

length: 11
J: TRBJ1-1
size: -
V: TRBV18
D: -
DNA: TGTGCCAGCTTCAGTGACACTGAAGCTTTCTTT
CDR3: CASFSDTEAFF

length: 17
J: TRBJ2-7
size: -
V: TRBV18
D: TRBD2
DNA: TGTGCCAGCTCACCTCCCAACCCTAGCGGGAGTTCCTACGAGCAGTACTTC
CDR3: CASSPPNPSGSSYEQYF

length: 14
J: TRBJ2-5
size: once
V: TRBV2
D: -
DNA: TGTGCCAGCAGTGATTGGGGGTACCAAGAGACCCAGTACTTC
CDR3: CASSDWGYQETQYF

length: 14
J: TRBJ1-4
size: -
V: TRBV5-1
D: -
DNA: TGCGCCAGCAGCCTAGGGGCGATTAATGAAAAACTGTTTTTT
CDR3: CASSLGAINEKLFF

length: 19
J: TRBJ2-7
size: once
V: TRBV10-1
D: -
DNA: TGCGCCAGCAGTGAGTCGATTCCTCCGGGACCCAATAACGGAGACGAGCAGTACTTC
CDR3: CASSESIPPGPNNGDEQYF

length: 15
J: TRBJ1-2
size: -
V: TRBV6-1
D: -
DNA: TGTGCCAGCAGTGAAGGTTGGGCAGGCAACTATGGCTACACCTTC
CDR3: CASSEGWAGNYGYTF

length: 15
J: TRBJ1-5
size: -
V: TRBV28
D: -
DNA: TGTGCCAGCACACCGGGGGGCCCTAGCAATCAGCCCCAGCATTTT
CDR3: CASTPGGPSNQPQHF

length: 15
J: TRBJ2-7
size: once
V: TRBV6-5
D: -
DNA: TGTGCCAGCAGTTACCGGGGAGGGGGAGTCTACGAGCAGTACTTC
CDR3: CASSYRGGGVYEQYF

length: 14
J: TRBJ2-7
size: -
V: TRBV28
D: -
DNA: TGTGCCAGCAGACCTCAGGGGTCCTCCTACGAGCAGTACTTC
CDR3: CASRPQGSSYEQYF

length: 13
J: TRBJ1-1
size: -
V: TRBV5-5
D: -
DNA: TGTGCCAGCAGCTACGAGGTCCGGAATTGGGCTTTCTTT
CDR3: CASSYEVRNWAFF

length: 16
J: TRBJ2-7
size: -
V: TRBV11-2
D: TRBD2
DNA: TGTGCCAGCAGCGTTATGGGGGGGTATGGCTTCTACGAGCAGTACTTC
CDR3: CASSVMGGYGFYEQYF

length: 17
J: TRBJ2-2
size: -
V: TRBV27
D: TRBD2
DNA: TGTGCCAGCAGTTTTACGAATAGCGGGAGATTCACCGGGGAGCTGTTTTTT
CDR3: CASSFTNSGRFTGELFF

length: 16
J: TRBJ1-1
size: -
V: TRBV5-1
D: -
DNA: TGCGCCAGCAGCTGGACCGGGACACACGACCACACTGAAGCTTTCTTT
CDR3: CASSWTGTHDHTEAFF

length: 15
J: TRBJ2-3
size: -
V: TRBV10-3
D: TRBD2
DNA: TGTGCCACCGAGCACGGGGGGGCGAGCACAGATACGCAGTATTTT
CDR3: CATEHGGASTDTQYF

length: 16
J: TRBJ2-3
size: -
V: TRBV5-1
D: TRBD2
DNA: TGCGCCAGCAGGCCAGGGACTAGCGGATACACAGATACGCAGTATTTT
CDR3: CASRPGTSGYTDTQYF

length: 17
J: TRBJ1-6
size: -
V: TRBV4-1
D: -
DNA: TGCGCCAGCAGCCCCGGAGCTCGGGGGAAGGGGAATTCACCCCTCCACTTT
CDR3: CASSPGARGKGNSPLHF

length: 14
J: TRBJ2-3
size: -
V: TRBV5-1
D: TRBD2
DNA: TGCGCCAGCGCTAGCGGGGGGGCCCAAGATACGCAGTATTTT
CDR3: CASASGGAQDTQYF

length: 14
J: TRBJ2-6
size: few
V: TRBV6-6
D: -
DNA: TGTGCCAGCAGCCACAGCTCTGGGGCCAACGTCCTGACTTTC
CDR3: CASSHSSGANVLTF

length: 14
J: TRBJ1-1
size: few
V: TRBV5-1
D: -
DNA: TGCGCCAGCAGCTTGAATCCAGAGAACACTGAAGCTTTCTTT
CDR3: CASSLNPENTEAFF

length: 13
J: TRBJ2-1
size: -
V: TRBV19
D: TRBD2
DNA: TGTGCCAGCAAGGGACTAGCGGGAGGGTATAAGTTCTTC
CDR3: CASKGLAGGYKFF

length: 12
J: TRBJ1-1
size: -
V: TRBV11-2
D: -
DNA: TGTGCCAGCAGCTTGGTAATCGCTGAAGCTTTCTTT
CDR3: CASSLVIAEAFF

length: 13
J: TRBJ2-7
size: -
V: TRBV7-2
D: -
DNA: TGTGCCAGCAGCCCCTTTTACGGGTCCCCAGCGTACTTC
CDR3: CASSPFYGSPAYF

length: 14
J: TRBJ1-6
size: -
V: TRBV18
D: -
DNA: TGTGCCAGCTCACCTGTGGGAACGAATTCACCCCTCCACTTT
CDR3: CASSPVGTNSPLHF

length: 16
J: TRBJ2-3
size: -
V: TRBV7-2
D: -
DNA: TGTGCCAGCAGCTTAGCTAGCGGACTTAGCACAGATACGCAGTATTTT
CDR3: CASSLASGLSTDTQYF

length: 17
J: TRBJ1-3
size: -
V: TRBV18
D: -
DNA: TGTGCCAGCTCACCACCGAAAATTGGAATGGGAGGAAACACCATATATTTT
CDR3: CASSPPKIGMGGNTIYF

length: 15
J: TRBJ2-5
size: -
V: TRBV18
D: TRBD1
DNA: TGTGCCAGCTCCCAAGAGGGACAGGTTGTAGAGACCCAGTACTTC
CDR3: CASSQEGQVVETQYF

length: 15
J: TRBJ2-7
size: -
V: TRBV5-1
D: -
DNA: TGCGCCAGCAGCACCGACAGTGCTTCCTCCTACGAGCAGTACTTC
CDR3: CASSTDSASSYEQYF

length: 16
J: TRBJ2-7
size: -
V: TRBV9
D: TRBD1
DNA: TGTGCCAGCAGTAGAAAGGGGGACAGGCAGACCTACGAGCAGTACTTC
CDR3: CASSRKGDRQTYEQYF

length: 15
J: TRBJ2-3
size: many
V: TRBV7-9
D: TRBD2
DNA: TGTGCCAGCAGGGGACTAGCCCAATACACAGATACGCAGTATTTT
CDR3: CASRGLAQYTDTQYF